This TCR beta chain was sequenced in a study of human T cells and chemical hapten exposure. This clonotype was counted only a few times. The ends were cut back, 6 bases at V and 0 bases at J, with 18 bases in the middle. This CDR3 spans 17 amino acids. Per germline, CDR1 MNHEY and CDR2 SMNVEV (reference sequence). The time point was: pre-sensitization, week 0. Indicated treatment: therapeutic diphenylcyclopropenone sensitization with weekly scalp DPC. What the library attached to individual cDNA molecules were unique molecular identifiers. TCRdb itself ran the RACE reads through MiXCR, one entry per CDR3 protein. The table records roughly 260,000 distinct CDR3 sequences, about 8.6% of them present only once.

This chain joins TRBV27 and TRBJ1-5, with no clear D. This material consisted of whole blood, taken in connection with sensitization to the hapten diphenylcyclopropenone (DPC). This receptor was taken from a woman in her thirties or forties with alopecia areata. Some clones in this sample may be carry-over from other donors' samples. For the CDR3, the DNA is TGTGCCAGCAGCCCGGCCGGATACCGCTATAGCAATCAGCCCCAGCATTTT. This encodes CASSPAGYRYSNQPQHF.